This entry is about one T cell receptor beta chain. Its antigen is currently not known. Base qualities were left out, and no much larger clone turns up one base away. There are 12 amino acids in the CDR3, from cysteine to phenylalanine inclusive. The CDR3 DNA has 36 bases and is translated from base 1. Relative to germline, V is 5 bases shorter and J is 2 bases shorter, with 7 bases between their ends. This entry is derived from a study of blood T cell repertoires in COVID-19 (dated by TCRdb to 2020 to 2021). Regarding the study in general: Samples covering the acute and convalescent phases of COVID-19 were provided by collaborators in the United States, Italy and Spain. Samples came from the ongoing ImmuneRACE study (first 160 participants) plus 1,254 subjects from 6 global collaborators. The repertoires were released in a freely available public database meant as a resource for research on the immune response to SARS-CoV-2. Subjects who had been exposed to COVID-19, were actively infected with it, or had recovered from it provided the deeply sampled blood TCRbeta repertoires that made up the dataset. The prospective study material was composed of cDNA or gDNA derived from T cells, B-cell-depleted T cells, or PBMCs. The sample metadata nearly always contained a de-identified subject ID, COVID-19 status, age in years and sex. Where HLA class I and class II types were available, the types were taken from metadata supplied by the sample provider, not from assay-based typing. Overall results and qualifications from the work: Clinical and demographic metadata were provided uncurated, with the amount varying by source and participant.

The collaborating institutions used their own protocols to collect whole blood in K2EDTA tubes. For TCRbeta analysis, collaborator samples were shipped as frozen whole blood, as isolated PBMCs, or as DNA extracted from either sample type. TCRbeta CDR3 regions were amplified from genomic DNA by means of the immunoSEQ Assay, a bias-controlled multiplex PCR. For the original study's pipeline: Within the assay, amplification of reference gene primers was used to estimate how many nucleated cells each sample contained. Sequence reads were collapsed and filtered to measure the absolute abundance of every unique TCRbeta CDR3 rearrangement. For each sample, productive Simpson clonality was calculated as the square root of Simpson's diversity index across productive rearrangements. This is the immuneACCESS table as TCRdb keeps it, with only in-frame sequences that have V and J called. A part of the clones is gone; compared with another copy, unresolved V genes explain less than half, and the rest is unexplained. V and J calls and clone size are copied from that table; D and trimming were computed from the DNA. In this sample the table shows 98,000 or so clones, roughly 84% of which occur a single time. The ten largest clones represent over 10% of the sample.

The material sequenced was peripheral blood. The chain employs TRBV12-3 or TRBV12-4 and TRBJ2-7, and perhaps TRBD1 as D gene, on 5 matching bases. The TCR was taken from a woman aged 60-70 years in a cohort sampled during active or convalescent COVID-19. In nucleotides, the sequence is TGTGCCAGCAGTGCGACAGCCTACGAGCAGTACTTC. Its amino acids are CASSATAYEQYF.